This entry concerns a single TCR beta chain. Its antigen is not known. Thawed unstimulated PBMCs were FACS-sorted by CD3, CD4 and CD8 into two populations. This sample was taken from a study of T cell clones after liver transplantation. Across the study: A pre-transplant mixed lymphocyte reaction with TCRbeta sequencing defined graft-donor-reactive clones followed in post-transplant blood.

Looked up from germline, CDR1 is KGHSH and CDR2 is LQKENI. The V end was cut by 2 bases, the J end by 1 base, with 15 bases between. The CDR3 has 17 amino acids. Study observations and caveats: Rather than being deleted, graft donor-reactive T cells may have moved into the graft.

Using immunoSEQ multiplex PCR, the repertoire was profiled, and TCRdb retains in-frame clones only, with some absent. The data hold more than 95,000 clones, with 75% to 90% observed a single time. The specimen comprised CD4+ T cells from blood, sampled before liver transplant. The sequence came from a human donor who received a liver transplant. The chain recombines TRBV18 with TRBJ2-1, with D perhaps matching TRBD1 or TRBD2 (5 bases each). In DNA, the CDR3 is TGTGCCAGCTCACCAAATACCCGGGACCCTTCCTACAATGAGCAGTTCTTC. Amino acid sequence: CASSPNTRDPSYNEQFF.